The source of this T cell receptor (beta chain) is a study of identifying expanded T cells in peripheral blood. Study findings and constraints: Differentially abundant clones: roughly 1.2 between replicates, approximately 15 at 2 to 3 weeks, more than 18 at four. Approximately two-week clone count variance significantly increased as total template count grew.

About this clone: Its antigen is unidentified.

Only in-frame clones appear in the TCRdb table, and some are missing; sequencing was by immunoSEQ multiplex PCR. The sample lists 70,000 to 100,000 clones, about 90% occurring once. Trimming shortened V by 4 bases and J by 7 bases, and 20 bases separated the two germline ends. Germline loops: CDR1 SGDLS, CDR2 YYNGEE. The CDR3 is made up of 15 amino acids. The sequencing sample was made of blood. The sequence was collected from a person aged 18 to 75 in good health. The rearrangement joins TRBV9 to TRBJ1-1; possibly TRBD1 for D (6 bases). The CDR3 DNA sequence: TGTGCCAGCAGCTCAGGGGTATGGCGGTATGGTGAAGCTTTCTTT. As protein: CASSSGVWRYGEAFF.